The 27 T cell receptor beta chains below all came from one sample that was sequenced in a study of blood T cells in healthy people across ages. Next came a second PCR, run for about 6 to 11 cycles, which used a sample-barcoded 5' primer along with a J-beta primer mix. TCRdb recomputed calls from the 5' RACE reads with MiXCR, one row per CDR3 protein. The table shows fewer than 1.5 million distinct CDR3 sequences, with around 42% occurring only once. What was sequenced was blood. These receptors were collected from a young woman in good health.

This clonotype was counted a few times. V is TRBV7-2 and J is TRBJ1-4, with D possibly being TRBD1 (6 bases). This CDR3 is built from 15 residues. From germline, CDR1 is SGHTA and CDR2 FQGNSA. V was cut by 5 bases and J by 7 bases, with 17 bases left in between. CDR3 loop: CASSMMGQLGEKLFF. The DNA for the CDR3 is TGTGCCAGCAGCATGATGGGACAACTGGGTGAAAAACTGTTTTTT. Drawing the rest from reference TRBV7-2 and TRBJ1-4, the complete variable domain is GAGVSQSPSNKVTEKGKDVELRCDPISGHTALYWYRQSLGQGLEFLIYFQGNSAPDKSGLPSDRFSAERTGGSVSTLTIQRTQQEDSAVYLCASSMMGQLGEKLFFGSGTQLSVL.

This sequence joins TRBV20-1 and TRBJ2-4, with D tentatively TRBD1 (6 bases). The DNA end is a closer match to TRBJ2-7, so the J assignment may be wrong. CDR3 size: 13 residues. The V gene's germline CDR1 is DFQATT and CDR2 SNEGSKA (reference sequence). Here the CDR3 reads CSASGGRGYEQYF. CDR3 coding DNA: TGCAGTGCTAGTGGTGGCAGGGGCTACGAGCAGTACTTC.

This clonotype has only one observation. This chain connects TRBV25-1 to TRBJ2-1, with TRBD2 matching 8 bases. Trimming removed 2 bases from V and 10 bases from J; junction bases left unmatched: 7. The CDR3 consists of 14 residues. Germline V gene lookup returns CDR1 MGHDK and CDR2 SYGVNS. Here the CDR3 DNA reads TGTGCCAGCAGTGAAACTGCCCTAGCGGGCGAGCAGTTCTTC. Translating gives CASSETALAGEQFF. The complete variable domain, with remaining parts taken from reference TRBV25-1 and TRBJ2-1, reads EADIYQTPRYLVIGTGKKITLECSQTMGHDKMYWYQQDPGMELHLIHYSYGVNSTEKGDLSSESTVSRIRTEHFPLTLESARPSHTSQYLCASSETALAGEQFFGPGTRLTVL.

The chain is built from TRBV12-3 or TRBV12-4 and TRBJ1-5, with a weak D call TRBD1 (5 bases). V dropped 8 bases and J dropped 4 bases, with 18 bases sitting between them. The CDR3 length is 15 residues. The CDR3 here is CASSTRDGRNQPQHF. CDR3 in DNA: TGTGCCAGCTCCACCAGGGACGGGAGGAATCAGCCCCAGCATTTT.

A word on this clonotype: Mismatch with germline at one junction end may stem from a read error. The chain uses TRBV20-1 and TRBJ2-5, with D unclear. This CDR3 region has 15 residues. Per germline, CDR1 DFQATT and CDR2 SNEGSKA (reference sequence). CDR3 DNA: TGCAGTGCTAGAGATCCCTTTTTAGGGCAAGGGACCCAGTACTTC. Translated, it gives CSARDPFLGQGTQYF.

The rearrangement uses TRBV2 and TRBJ2-7, with TRBD2 as a possible D gene (6 bases). The CDR3 extends over 16 amino acids. Germline assignment: CDR1 SNHLY and CDR2 FYNNEI. V was pared by 0 bases and J by 2 bases, with 14 bases between. The CDR3 loop is CASSEALLDYPYEQYF. The CDR3 nucleotides read TGTGCCAGCAGTGAAGCTCTACTGGACTACCCCTACGAGCAGTACTTC.

This clonotype was counted only a few times. The rearrangement uses TRBV6-2 or TRBV6-3 and TRBJ2-3; TRBD2 matches 11 bases. Unmatched junction bases numbered 13, after V lost 0 bases and J lost 5 bases. The V gene's germline CDR1 is MNHEY and CDR2 SVGEGT. This CDR3 is built from 19 residues. CDR3 loop: CASSYSPRLAGRGKDTQYF. In DNA form, the CDR3 reads TGTGCCAGCAGTTACTCGCCTAGACTAGCGGGGAGAGGGAAAGATACGCAGTATTTT.

Written as DNA, the CDR3 is TGTGCCAGCAGCCCAGATACAGGAATCCACACAGATACGCAGTATTTT. This codes for CASSPDTGIHTDTQYF. The chain has TRBV3-1 and TRBJ2-3, with D perhaps matching TRBD1 (5 bases). Trimming left V 4 bases short and J 2 bases short, with 16 bases between. The CDR3 runs to 16 residues. The germline V gene has CDR1 LGHDT and CDR2 YNNKEL (reference sequence).

This clonotype was detected a few times. The J gene is TRBJ2-5, the V gene TRBV10-2, with D tentatively TRBD2 (5 bases). This CDR3 contains 15 residues. Between the trimmed V and J ends, which lost 2 bases and 1 base, there was a span of 11 bases. Per the germline V gene, CDR1 is WSHSY and CDR2 is SAAADI. The CDR3 is CASSEGLAIQETQYF. Written as DNA, the CDR3 is TGCGCCAGCAGTGAGGGTCTAGCAATCCAAGAGACCCAGTACTTC.

In this sample, this clonotype turned up many times. The rearrangement joins TRBV29-1 to TRBJ1-1, with D perhaps TRBD1 (5 bases). Germline V CDR1 and CDR2: SQVTM, ANQGSEA. V shed 4 bases and J shed 5 bases, with 8 bases lying between them. CDR3 length: 11 residues. The chain's CDR3 is CSVGGGTEAFF. CDR3 coding DNA: TGCAGCGTTGGTGGGGGTACTGAAGCTTTCTTT.

The chain links TRBV30 to TRBJ2-7; D is perhaps TRBD1 (5 bases). The CDR3 runs 13 residues. Deletions cut 0 bases from V and 6 bases from J, with 12 bases between. CDR1 and CDR2 (germline): GTSNPN, SVGIG (reference sequence). The CDR3: CAWSVGVWGEQYF. In DNA form, the CDR3 reads TGTGCCTGGAGTGTAGGGGTCTGGGGCGAGCAGTACTTC.

This clonotype was counted a few times. The V gene is TRBV12-3 or TRBV12-4, the J gene TRBJ1-1, with D possibly TRBD1 on 6 matching bases. This CDR3 spans 14 amino acids. Trimming removed 5 bases from V and 0 bases from J, with 10 bases in between. The CDR3 here is CASSRGGMNTEAFF. CDR3 nucleotide sequence: TGTGCCAGCAGTAGGGGGGGGATGAACACTGAAGCTTTCTTT.

This chain uses TRBV6-2 or TRBV6-3 with TRBJ2-7; 8 bases align to TRBD2. V dropped 6 bases and J dropped 4; count of bases not matched to a gene: 11. Germline CDR1 and CDR2: MNHEY and SVGEGT. CDR3 length: 15 residues. DNA of the CDR3: TGTGCCAGCAGCTCGGGAGGGGAGCGTAGGTACGAGCAGTACTTC. Its translation: CASSSGGERRYEQYF.

This chain joins TRBV7-9 and TRBJ1-6, with 7 bases lining up with TRBD1. The CDR3 contains 18 residues. The germline gives CDR1 SEHNR, CDR2 FQNEAQ (reference sequence). J gave up 0 bases and V 3 bases, and 8 bases lay outside the gene matches. This chain's CDR3 is CASSFARGQSSYNSPLHF. Here the CDR3 DNA reads TGTGCCAGCAGCTTCGCCCGGGGACAGAGCTCCTATAATTCACCCCTCCACTTT.

This clonotype showed up just a few times. V gene TRBV28 combines with J gene TRBJ2-1, with D possibly TRBD2 on 6 matching bases. Germline CDR1 is MDHEN and CDR2 is SYDVKM. The CDR3 is 15 residues long. Trimming cost V 6 bases and J 9 bases, with 21 bases left between them. CDR3 DNA: TGTGCCAGCAGGGGCGGCGGGACTTATTCGGGTGAGCAGTTCTTC. It translates to CASRGGGTYSGEQFF.

This rearrangement joins TRBV12-3 or TRBV12-4 to TRBJ1-1; 7 bases map to TRBD1. The CDR3 totals 13 residues. Trimming removed 5 bases from V and 5 bases from J; junction bases left unmatched: 5. The CDR3 is CASSDQGDTEAFF. The CDR3 coding sequence is TGTGCCAGCAGTGACCAGGGGGATACTGAAGCTTTCTTT.

The chain uses TRBV24-1 and TRBJ2-7, with 9 bases matching TRBD1. Judging by the DNA end, TRBJ2-5 fits better; the J call may be wrong. This CDR3 comprises 16 residues. Looked up from germline, CDR1 is KGHDR and CDR2 is SFDVKD. The CDR3 region has the DNA TGTGCCACCAGTGAATTCCCGGGACAGGGATTGGAGACCCAGTACTTC. It yields the protein CATSEFPGQGLETQYF.

This clonotype was found a few times. The chain recombines TRBV18 with TRBJ2-7, with TRBD2 matching 11 bases. Looked up from germline, CDR1 is KGHSH and CDR2 is LQKENI. V dropped 3 bases and J dropped 3; count of bases not matched to a gene: 4. The CDR3 runs to 15 residues. The CDR3 DNA sequence: TGTGCCAGCTCACCTAAGACTAGCGGGATCTACGAGCAGTACTTC. Translation gives CASSPKTSGIYEQYF.

The chain links TRBV3-1 to TRBJ2-4; 7 bases fit TRBD1. The CDR3 totals 14 residues. The germline gives CDR1 LGHDT, CDR2 YNNKEL (reference sequence). Trimming removed 3 bases from V and 6 bases from J; junction bases left unmatched: 5. In nucleotides, the CDR3 is TGTGCCAGCAGCCAGAAGACAGGGAGAAACATTCAGTACTTC. This translates into CASSQKTGRNIQYF.

This clonotype showed up just a few times. The chain combines TRBV29-1 with TRBJ2-5, with TRBD1 matching over 7 bases. The DNA end is more similar to TRBJ2-7, so the J call may be wrong. The germline gives CDR1 SQVTM, CDR2 ANQGSEA. The CDR3 is made up of 15 amino acids. This CDR3 reads CSVEAHTGTAYEQYF. The CDR3 DNA follows: TGCAGCGTTGAAGCACATACCGGGACAGCTTACGAGCAGTACTTC.

V is TRBV5-1 and J is TRBJ1-3; D is ambiguous. Looked up from germline, CDR1 is SGHRS and CDR2 is YFSETQ. V lost 4 bases and J lost 3, with 5 bases in between. The CDR3 is 12 residues long. CDR3 residues: CASSAYGNTIYF. The CDR3 bases are TGCGCCAGCAGCGCCTATGGAAACACCATATATTTT.

The V gene is TRBV6-6, the J gene TRBJ2-1; D could derive from TRBD1 or TRBD2 (5 bases each). The ends were cut back, 7 bases at V and 6 bases at J, with 10 bases in the middle. This CDR3 spans 12 amino acids. The germline V gene encodes CDR1 MNHNY and CDR2 SVGAGI (reference sequence). The CDR3: CASTRGFNEQFF. The DNA of the CDR3 is TGTGCCAGCACGAGGGGTTTCAATGAGCAGTTCTTC.

The chain combines TRBV15 with TRBJ2-3, with 8 bases that match TRBD1. The CDR3 consists of 14 residues. Germline V gives CDR1 LNHNV, CDR2 YYDKDF (reference sequence). Trimming at V came to 7 bases and at J to 2 bases, leaving 5 bases not matched to a gene. Here the CDR3 reads CATTRTGHTDTQYF. The CDR3 nucleotides are TGTGCCACCACCAGGACAGGGCACACAGATACGCAGTATTTT.

This chain links TRBV2 with TRBJ2-5; D gene ambiguous. CDR3 length: 12 residues. Germline values: CDR1 SNHLY, CDR2 FYNNEI. V dropped 8 bases and J dropped 8 bases, with 15 bases sitting between them. CDR3 DNA: TGTGCCAGCGAGATGGGCCTTCGAACCCAGTACTTC. Translation gives CASEMGLRTQYF.

This clonotype appeared a few times. The chain combines TRBV6-2 or TRBV6-3 with TRBJ2-3, with D possibly TRBD2 on 6 matching bases. Deletions cut 6 bases from V and 3 bases from J, with 10 bases between. The CDR3 consists of 13 residues. CDR1 is MNHEY, CDR2 SVGEGT, per germline. In DNA, the CDR3 is TGTGCCAGCAGAGCCCTAGCGACAGATACGCAGTATTTT. This translates into CASRALATDTQYF.

The chain couples TRBV6-1 to TRBJ2-3, with 11 positions matching TRBD2. CDR1 and CDR2 from the germline V gene are MNHNS and SASEGT. Trimming cost V 1 base and J 0 bases; bases outside gene matches: 0. The CDR3 is made up of 16 amino acids. As DNA, the CDR3 is TGTGCCAGCAGTGAAGGGACTAGCGGGAGCACAGATACGCAGTATTTT. Translating it yields CASSEGTSGSTDTQYF.

This clonotype showed up just once. The chain uses TRBV29-1 and TRBJ1-4, with TRBD1 matching 8 bases. CDR1 SQVTM and CDR2 ANQGSEA come from the germline V gene. This CDR3 has 14 residues. V lost 5 bases, J lost 3 bases, and 5 bases stayed unmatched. CDR3 DNA: TGCAGCGTTTCGACAGGGGAGGCTAATGAAAAACTGTTTTTT. As protein: CSVSTGEANEKLFF.